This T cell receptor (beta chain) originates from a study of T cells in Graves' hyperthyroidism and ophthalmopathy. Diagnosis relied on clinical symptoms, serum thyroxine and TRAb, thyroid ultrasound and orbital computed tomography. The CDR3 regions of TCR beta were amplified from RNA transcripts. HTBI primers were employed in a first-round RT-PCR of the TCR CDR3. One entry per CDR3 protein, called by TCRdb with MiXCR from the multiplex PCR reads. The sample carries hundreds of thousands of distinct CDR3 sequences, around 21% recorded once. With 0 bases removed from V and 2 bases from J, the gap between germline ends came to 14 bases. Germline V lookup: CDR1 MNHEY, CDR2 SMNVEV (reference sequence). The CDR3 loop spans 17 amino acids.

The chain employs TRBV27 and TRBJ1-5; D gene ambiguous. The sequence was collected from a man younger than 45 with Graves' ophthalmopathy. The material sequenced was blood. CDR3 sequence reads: CASSLSPSGHGNQPQHF. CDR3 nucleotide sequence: TGTGCCAGCAGTTTATCCCCCTCGGGCCATGGCAATCAGCCCCAGCATTTT.